This note documents a single T cell receptor (beta chain) sequence. The TEMRA cells underwent FACS enrichment, while the CD8+ and CD4+ T cells underwent negative isolation. Germline-derived CDR1 and CDR2 are SGHDT and YYEEEE. This CDR3 contains 13 residues. V lost 0 bases, J lost 5 bases, and 8 bases lay in between. The entry originates in a study of CD8 T cells in Susac syndrome. About the study: At blood draw, Susac syndrome patients were therapy-naive, on corticosteroids, or on intravenous immunoglobulin alone.

RNA totalling about 0.5 to 1 ug underwent reverse transcription with random hexamers. Coverage of TCR beta CDR3 amplification by immunoSEQ multiplex PCR extended to 54 Vbeta and 13 Jbeta. TCRdb reprocessed the immunoSEQ multiplex PCR reads via MiXCR and lists one record per CDR3 protein. The data contain 75,000 to 80,000 distinct CDR3 sequences, approximately 94% of them singletons. The sequence derives from a human donor with Susac syndrome. Sequenced material: CD8+ T cells from PBMCs. The chain recombines TRBV5-6 with TRBJ2-5, with D unclear. The CDR3: CASSLGLRETQYF. The CDR3 coding sequence is TGTGCCAGCAGCTTGGGCTTGAGGGAGACCCAGTACTTC.